The entry that follows covers one T cell receptor (beta chain) sequence. Use of 60 Vbeta and 13 Jbeta primers characterized the PCR. Sequencing used immunoSEQ multiplex PCR; TCRdb keeps in-frame clones, though not all of them. Of approximately 130,000 clones in the sample, 55% to 75% were seen once. This entry comes from a study of cytomegalovirus exposure and HLA in healthy donors. Per the germline V gene, CDR1 is SGHRS and CDR2 is YFSETQ. The CDR3 is 14 amino acids. The ends were cut back, 4 bases at V and 5 bases at J, with 12 bases in the middle. The rearrangement uses TRBV5-1 and TRBJ2-2; D not certain. The receptor's source is a human donor in good health. The sample taken for sequencing was PBMCs. The CDR3 nucleotides are TGCGCCAGCAGCCAGGCTGGAAAAACCGGGGAGCTGTTTTTT. Amino acids: CASSQAGKTGELFF.